The clone carrying this TCR beta chain occurred once. Generated by immunoSEQ multiplex PCR, the TCRdb table keeps only in-frame clones and is missing some. The sample contains some 200,000 clones, over 90% of which appear only once. This sample stems from a study of control samples from healthy donors and cancer patients. The CDR3 runs to 14 residues. Deletions cut 1 base from V and 3 bases from J, with 10 bases between. Germline CDR1 is MDHEN and CDR2 is SYDVKM. The sample consisted of blood. The chain combines TRBV28 with TRBJ2-7; D is uncertain. The receptor was derived from a man between 45 and 60 years old in good health. CDR3: CASSLFAGNYEQYV. The CDR3, as DNA: TGTGCCAGCAGTTTATTTGCAGGCAACTACGAGCAGTACGTC.